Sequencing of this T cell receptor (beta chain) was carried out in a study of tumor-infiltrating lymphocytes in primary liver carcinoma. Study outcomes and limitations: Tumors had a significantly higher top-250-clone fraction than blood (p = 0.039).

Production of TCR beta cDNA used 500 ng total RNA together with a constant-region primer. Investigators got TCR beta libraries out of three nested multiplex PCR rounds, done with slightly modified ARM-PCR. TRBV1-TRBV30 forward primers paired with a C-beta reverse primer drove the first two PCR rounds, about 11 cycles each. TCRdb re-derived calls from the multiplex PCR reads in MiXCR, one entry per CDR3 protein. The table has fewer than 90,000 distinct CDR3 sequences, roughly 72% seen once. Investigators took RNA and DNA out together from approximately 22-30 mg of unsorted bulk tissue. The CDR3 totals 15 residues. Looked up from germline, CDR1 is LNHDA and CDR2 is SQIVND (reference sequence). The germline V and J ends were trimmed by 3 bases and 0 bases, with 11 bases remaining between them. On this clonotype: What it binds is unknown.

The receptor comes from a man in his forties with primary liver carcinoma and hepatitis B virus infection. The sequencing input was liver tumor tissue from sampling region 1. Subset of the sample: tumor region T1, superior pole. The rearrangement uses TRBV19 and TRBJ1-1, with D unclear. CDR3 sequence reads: CASSMNQVMNTEAFF. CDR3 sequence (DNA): TGTGCCAGTAGTATGAATCAGGTCATGAACACTGAAGCTTTCTTT.